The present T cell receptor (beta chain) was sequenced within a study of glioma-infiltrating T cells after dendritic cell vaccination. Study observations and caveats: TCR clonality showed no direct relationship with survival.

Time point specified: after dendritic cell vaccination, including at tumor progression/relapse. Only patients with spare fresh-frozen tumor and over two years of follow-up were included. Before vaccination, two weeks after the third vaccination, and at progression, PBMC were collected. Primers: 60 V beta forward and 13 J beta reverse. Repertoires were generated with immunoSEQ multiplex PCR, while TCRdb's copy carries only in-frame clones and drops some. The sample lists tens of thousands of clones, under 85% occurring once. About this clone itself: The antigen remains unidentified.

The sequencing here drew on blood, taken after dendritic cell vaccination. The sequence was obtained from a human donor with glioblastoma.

This chain's CDR3 is CASSGGAGSSYNSPLHF. CDR3 nucleotides: TGTGCCAGCAGTGGCGGGGCGGGGAGCTCCTATAATTCACCCCTCCACTTT. This rearrangement joins TRBV6-1 to TRBJ1-6; a possible D gene is TRBD1 (5 bases). From germline, CDR1 is MNHNS and CDR2 SASEGT. The CDR3 contains 17 residues. V dropped 4 bases and J dropped 0 bases, with 13 bases sitting between them.